This passage covers 7 T cell receptor beta chains from one sample sequenced in a study of T cells in Graves' hyperthyroidism and ophthalmopathy. The TCR beta CDR3 regions underwent amplification using RNA transcripts as the source. In the first-round RT-PCR of the TCR CDR3, the HTBI primer set was used. TCRdb analysed the multiplex PCR reads with MiXCR anew, one entry per CDR3 protein. The table shows 500,000 to 700,000 distinct CDR3 sequences, with around 15% occurring only once. Sequencing was carried out using blood. Receptor source: a woman aged 18-30 years with Graves' hyperthyroidism.

This chain connects TRBV6-9 to TRBJ1-2, with D perhaps matching TRBD1 (6 bases). V lost 3 bases and J 4 bases, leaving 21 bases between the germline ends. CDR3 length: 17 residues. The germline V gene has CDR1 MNHGY and CDR2 SVAAGI. The CDR3 region has the DNA TGTGCCAGCAGTTACCCCGGGACAAAACGAAGCAGCTATGGCTACACCTTC. Translated: CASSYPGTKRSSYGYTF.

This clonotype was seen a handful of times. The gene calls are TRBV9 and TRBJ2-7; no firm D call. The CDR3 sequence is 14 residues long. Germline CDR1 SGDLS, CDR2 YYNGEE. V lost 0 bases to trimming and J lost 0 bases, with 7 bases between them. The CDR3 DNA reads TGTGCCAGCAGCGTAGATTTCTCCTCCTACGAGCAGTACTTC. Encoded protein: CASSVDFSSYEQYF.

In its sample, this clonotype was seen a few times. The J gene is TRBJ2-7, the V gene TRBV12-3 or TRBV12-4; TRBD1 or TRBD2 may be the D gene (5 bases each). This CDR3 contains 16 residues. V was cut by 2 bases and J by 3 bases, with 17 bases left in between. CDR3 protein: CASSLRPPGDGYEQYF. Written as DNA, the CDR3 is TGTGCCAGCAGTTTAAGGCCCCCTGGGGACGGCTACGAGCAGTACTTC.

The chain uses TRBV24-1 and TRBJ1-1; D uncertain. This CDR3 contains 14 residues. V was clipped by 3 bases and J by 2 bases, with 9 bases between them. Germline CDR1 reads KGHDR; CDR2 reads SFDVKD. In DNA form, the CDR3 reads TGTGCCACCAGTGATGCAACGGGAAACACTGAAGCTTTCTTT. Translated: CATSDATGNTEAFF.

This clonotype has at least ten counts. The chain couples TRBV18 to TRBJ2-7; D call uncertain. The CDR3 has 13 amino acids. Germline V gene data show CDR1 as KGHSH and CDR2 as LQKENI. V was shortened by 5 bases and J by 4 bases, with 12 bases between the two germline ends. As DNA, the CDR3 is TGTGCCAGCTCATCCGCGGACGGATACGAGCAGTACTTC. Amino acids: CASSSADGYEQYF.

In its sample, this clonotype was seen a few times. The rearrangement uses TRBV20-1 and TRBJ2-3; D is possibly TRBD2 (5 bases). Looked up from germline, CDR1 is DFQATT and CDR2 is SNEGSKA (reference sequence). CDR3 size: 13 residues. Trimming left V 7 bases short and J 6 bases short, with 17 bases between. CDR3 sequence: CSVKAEYLDTQYF. The DNA for the CDR3 is TGCAGTGTAAAAGCGGAGTATCTGGATACGCAGTATTTT.

This clonotype was observed many times. This rearrangement joins TRBV2 to TRBJ1-1; possible D gene TRBD1, 5 bases. Looked up from germline, CDR1 is SNHLY and CDR2 is FYNNEI. Trimming stripped 6 bases from V and 0 bases from J, with 17 bases between. This CDR3 region has 16 residues. CDR3 residues: CASRAQGSRMNTEAFF. The CDR3 DNA reads TGTGCCAGCAGGGCTCAGGGAAGTCGGATGAACACTGAAGCTTTCTTT.